This T cell receptor beta chain stems from a study of long-term antiretroviral therapy in people with HIV. Background on the study: The earliest specimens came about a decade ahead of the 2015 immediate-ART recommendation. Broader study findings: CDR3 length ranges were narrower in HIV repertoires than in controls.

Turning to this clone: The antigen is unknown.

At the survey level, the v3.0 immunoSEQ assay was run. TCRdb's copy holds only in-frame clones and misses some; the assay was immunoSEQ multiplex PCR. The sample contains some 33,000 clones, approximately 96% of which appear only once. The junction had 7 bases not matched to a gene; V was cut back by 6 bases and J by 3 bases. The germline CDR1 and CDR2 sequences are ENHRY and SYGVKD. The CDR3 runs to 15 residues. The sequencing used unsorted PBMCs, collected roughly 6.4 years after starting antiretroviral therapy. This TCR derives from a man younger than 40 with HIV. This chain connects TRBV10-3 to TRBJ2-1, with 8 bases aligning to TRBD2. The CDR3 nucleotides are TGTGCCATCAGCGCACCGGGACTAGACTACAATGAGCAGTTCTTC. It specifies CAISAPGLDYNEQFF.